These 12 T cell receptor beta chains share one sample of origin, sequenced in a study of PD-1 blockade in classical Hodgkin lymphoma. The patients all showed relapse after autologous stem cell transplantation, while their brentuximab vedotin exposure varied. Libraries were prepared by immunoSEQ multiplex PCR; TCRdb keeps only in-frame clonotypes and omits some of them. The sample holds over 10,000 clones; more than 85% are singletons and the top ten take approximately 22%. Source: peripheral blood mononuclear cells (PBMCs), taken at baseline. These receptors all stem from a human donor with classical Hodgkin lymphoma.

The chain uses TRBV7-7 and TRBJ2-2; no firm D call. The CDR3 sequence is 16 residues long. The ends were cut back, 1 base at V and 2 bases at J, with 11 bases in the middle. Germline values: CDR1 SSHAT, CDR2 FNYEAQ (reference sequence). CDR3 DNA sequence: TGTGCCAGCAGCTTAGATCGGGCCGGAAACACCGGGGAGCTGTTTTTT. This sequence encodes CASSLDRAGNTGELFF.

CDR3 amino acids: CASSQYRIGETQYF. The CDR3 nucleotides read TGTGCCAGCAGCCAATACAGGATCGGAGAGACCCAGTACTTC. This chain connects TRBV14 to TRBJ2-5; weak D call: TRBD1 (5 bases). Trimming removed 2 bases from V and 4 bases from J, with 11 bases in between. Germline V lookup: CDR1 SGHDN, CDR2 FVKESK. The CDR3 covers 14 residues.

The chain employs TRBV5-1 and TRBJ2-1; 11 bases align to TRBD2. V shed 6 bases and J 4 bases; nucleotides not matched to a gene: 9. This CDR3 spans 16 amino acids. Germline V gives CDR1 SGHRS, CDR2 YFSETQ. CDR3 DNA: TGCGCCAGCACCCAGATTCTAGCGGGGGGTTACAATGAGCAGTTCTTC. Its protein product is CASTQILAGGYNEQFF.

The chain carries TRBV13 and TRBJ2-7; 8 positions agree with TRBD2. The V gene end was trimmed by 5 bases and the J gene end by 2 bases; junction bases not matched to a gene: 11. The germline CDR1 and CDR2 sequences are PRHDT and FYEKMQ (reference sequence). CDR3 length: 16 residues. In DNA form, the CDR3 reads TGTGCCAGCAGCGTCTTAGCGGGGCCGCAAGCCTACGAGCAGTACTTC. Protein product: CASSVLAGPQAYEQYF.

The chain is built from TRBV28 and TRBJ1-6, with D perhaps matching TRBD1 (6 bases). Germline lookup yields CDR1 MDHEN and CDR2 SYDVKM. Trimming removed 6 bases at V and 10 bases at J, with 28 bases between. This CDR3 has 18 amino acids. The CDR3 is CASRLGFGAGDLESPLHF. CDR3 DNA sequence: TGTGCCAGCAGGCTGGGTTTCGGGGCAGGGGACCTAGAATCACCCCTCCACTTT. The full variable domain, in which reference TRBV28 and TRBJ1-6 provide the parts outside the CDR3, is DVKVTQSSRYLVKRTGEKVFLECVQDMDHENMFWYRQDPGLGLRLIYFSYDVKMKEKGDIPEGYSVSREKKERFSLILESASTNQTSMYLCASRLGFGAGDLESPLHFGNGTRLTVT.

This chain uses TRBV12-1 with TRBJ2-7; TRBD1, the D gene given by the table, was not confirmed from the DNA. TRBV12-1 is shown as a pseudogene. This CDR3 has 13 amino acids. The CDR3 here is CASSWDRGYEQYF. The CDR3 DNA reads TGTGCCAGCAGCTGGGACAGGGGTTACGAGCAGTACTTC.

CDR3 bases: TGTGCCAGTAGTATAAGAGGGGACGATGGCTACACCTTC. Translating gives CASSIRGDDGYTF. This rearrangement joins TRBV19 to TRBJ1-2; D is perhaps TRBD1 (5 bases). Germline values: CDR1 LNHDA, CDR2 SQIVND (reference sequence). The germline V and J ends were trimmed by 2 bases and 6 bases, with 10 bases remaining between them. The CDR3 runs 13 residues.

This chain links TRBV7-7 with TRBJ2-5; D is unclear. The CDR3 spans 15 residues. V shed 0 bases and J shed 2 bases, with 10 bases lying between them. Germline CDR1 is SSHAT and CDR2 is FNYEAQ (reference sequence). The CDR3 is CASSLAGIGQETQYF. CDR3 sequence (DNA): TGTGCCAGCAGCTTAGCAGGGATCGGTCAAGAGACCCAGTACTTC.

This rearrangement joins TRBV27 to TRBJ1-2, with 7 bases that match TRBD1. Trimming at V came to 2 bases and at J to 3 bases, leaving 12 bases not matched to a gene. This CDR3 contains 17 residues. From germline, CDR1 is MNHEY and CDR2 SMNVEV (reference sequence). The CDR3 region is CASSLRNRRQGDYGYTF. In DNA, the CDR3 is TGTGCCAGCAGTTTAAGGAACAGAAGACAGGGTGACTATGGCTACACCTTC.

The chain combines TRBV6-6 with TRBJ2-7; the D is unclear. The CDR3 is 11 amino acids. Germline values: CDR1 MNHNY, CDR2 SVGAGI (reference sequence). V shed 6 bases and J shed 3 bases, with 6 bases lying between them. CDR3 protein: CASSEGYEQYF. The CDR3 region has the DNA TGTGCCAGCAGCGAAGGCTACGAGCAGTACTTC.

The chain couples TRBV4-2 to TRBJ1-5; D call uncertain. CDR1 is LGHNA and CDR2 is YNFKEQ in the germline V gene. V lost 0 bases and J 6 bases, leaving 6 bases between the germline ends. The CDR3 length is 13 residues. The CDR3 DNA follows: TGTGCCAGCAGCCAAGAGGGATTTCAGCCCCAGCATTTT. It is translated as CASSQEGFQPQHF.

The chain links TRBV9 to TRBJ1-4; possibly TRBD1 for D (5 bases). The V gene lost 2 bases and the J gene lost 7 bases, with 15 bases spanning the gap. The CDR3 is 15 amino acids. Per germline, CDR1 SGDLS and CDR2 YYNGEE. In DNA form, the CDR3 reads TGTGCCAGCAGCGTCACCGGGACCCGGGGTGAAAAACTGTTTTTT. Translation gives CASSVTGTRGEKLFF.